The rows below give T cell receptor beta chains drawn from one sample of a study of T cells after posttransplantation cyclophosphamide. Profiling relied on immunoSEQ multiplex PCR, and the TCRdb table lists in-frame clones only, not all of them. The sample lists some 19,000 clones; approximately 92% were seen once. The specimen comprised PBMCs, sampled roughly 390 days after allogeneic stem cell transplant with calcineurin inhibitor and methotrexate. The origin of the receptors is a female patient aged 30 to 40 who received an allogeneic stem cell transplant from an unrelated donor, was CMV-positive, and had acute and chronic GVHD. The graft donor may be the source of some T cells. Each CDR3 is given without its conserved first and last residue. Fields, in order: clone size, V gene, CDR3 protein. The size of a clone is reported for some rows only, either as once, few or many, or as a class for expanded clones.

once | TRBV29-1 | SVVVAVSSYNEQF
. | TRBV10-1 | ASSKNRASHEQF
once | TRBV5-1 | ASSLLAGVAKNIQY
once | TRBV6-6 | ASIGHPDTEAF
. | TRBV7-2 | ASGRDRGTDTQY
. | TRBV13 | ASSGGDSLYEQY
. | TRBV11-2 | ASSLAAGVGYNGYT
. | TRBV25-1 | ASSERDGLNQPQH
. | TRBV11-1 | ASSLSDIGYT
. | TRBV5-1 | ASSLDTAGLSAF
. | TRBV9 | ASSERSGRGGTDTQY
. | TRBV7-3 | ASSLGAGETYEQY
. | TRBV19 | ASSSSTGGDTEAF
. | TRBV10-1 | ASSRTSGSDEQY
once | TRBV18 | ASSPVVPGTSELNEQF
. | TRBV29-1 | SVAGQGLSYGYT
. | TRBV19 | ASRPRQANYGYT
. | TRBV25-1 | SSGEYYEQY
. | TRBV7-2 | ASSLGTGSSPLH
. | TRBV7-6 | ASSPLAGGAETQY
. | TRBV2 | ASWGQQRVSGANVLT
. | TRBV27 | ASSLSGTGLEQF
once | TRBV6-6 | ASRNRQASSYEQY
. | TRBV4-1 | ASSQDAQGLLRHGELF
. | TRBV2 | ASSGTGQQETQY
. | TRBV4-2 | ASSPPELAGGNEQF
once | TRBV30 | AWISGTSGGFTGELF
. | TRBV27 | ASSDTYSNQPQH
. | TRBV6-6 | ASNHRDRGNTIY
. | TRBV11-2 | ASSPQGNEQF
few | TRBV13 | ASSSPVLAGGADTQY